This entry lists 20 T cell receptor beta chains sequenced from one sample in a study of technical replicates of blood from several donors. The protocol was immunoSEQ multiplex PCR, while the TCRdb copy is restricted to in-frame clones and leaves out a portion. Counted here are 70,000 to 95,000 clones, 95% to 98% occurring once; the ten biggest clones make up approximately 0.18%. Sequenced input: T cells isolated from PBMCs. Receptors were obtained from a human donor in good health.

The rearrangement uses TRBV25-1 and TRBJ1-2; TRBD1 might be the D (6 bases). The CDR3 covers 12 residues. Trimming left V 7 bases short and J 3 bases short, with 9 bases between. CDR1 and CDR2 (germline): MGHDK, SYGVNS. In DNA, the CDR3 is TGTGCCAGCAATACAGGGTACTATGGCTACACCTTC. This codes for CASNTGYYGYTF.

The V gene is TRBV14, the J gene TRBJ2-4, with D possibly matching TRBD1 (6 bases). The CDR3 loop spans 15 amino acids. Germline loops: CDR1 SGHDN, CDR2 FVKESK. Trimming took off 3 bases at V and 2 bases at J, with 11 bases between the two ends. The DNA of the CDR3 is TGTGCCAGCAGCCAGGTGGGGGCTACCAAAAACATTCAGTACTTC. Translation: CASSQVGATKNIQYF.

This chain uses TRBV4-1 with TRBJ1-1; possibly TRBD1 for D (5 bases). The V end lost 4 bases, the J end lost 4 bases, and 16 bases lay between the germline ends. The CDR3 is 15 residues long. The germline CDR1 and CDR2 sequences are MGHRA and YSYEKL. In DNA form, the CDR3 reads TGCGCCAGCAGCCCCATGGGGGGTTTGGGCACTGAAGCTTTCTTT. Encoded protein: CASSPMGGLGTEAFF.

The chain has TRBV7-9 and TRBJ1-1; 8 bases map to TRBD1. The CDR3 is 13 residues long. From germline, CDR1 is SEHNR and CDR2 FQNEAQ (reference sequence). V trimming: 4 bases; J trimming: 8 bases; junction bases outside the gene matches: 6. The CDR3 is CASSSTGGIEAFF. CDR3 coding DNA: TGTGCCAGCAGCTCAACAGGGGGTATAGAAGCTTTCTTT. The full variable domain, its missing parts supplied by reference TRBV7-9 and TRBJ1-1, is DTGVSQNPRHKITKRGQNVTFRCDPISEHNRLYWYRQTLGQGPEFLTYFQNEAQLEKSRLLSDRFSAERPKGSFSTLEIQRTEQGDSAMYLCASSSTGGIEAFFGQGTRLTVV.

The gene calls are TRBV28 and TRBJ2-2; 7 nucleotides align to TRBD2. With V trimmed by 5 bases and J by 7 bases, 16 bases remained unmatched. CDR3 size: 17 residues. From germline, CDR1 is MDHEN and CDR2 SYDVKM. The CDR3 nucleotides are TGTGCCAGCAGTCCGACCCATATCGCGGGAGAAATCGGGGAGCTGTTTTTT. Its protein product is CASSPTHIAGEIGELFF.

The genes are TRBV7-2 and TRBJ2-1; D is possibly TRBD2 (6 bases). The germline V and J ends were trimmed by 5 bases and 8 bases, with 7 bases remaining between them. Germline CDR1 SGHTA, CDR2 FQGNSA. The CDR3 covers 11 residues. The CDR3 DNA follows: TGTGCCAGCAGCCCGGGGGATGAGCAGTTCTTC. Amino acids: CASSPGDEQFF.

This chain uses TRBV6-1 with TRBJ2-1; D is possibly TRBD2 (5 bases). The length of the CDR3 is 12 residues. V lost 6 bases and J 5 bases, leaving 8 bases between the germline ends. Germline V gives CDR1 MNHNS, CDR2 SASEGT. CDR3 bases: TGTGCCAGCAGCGGGGATAACAATGAGCAGTTCTTC. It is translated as CASSGDNNEQFF.

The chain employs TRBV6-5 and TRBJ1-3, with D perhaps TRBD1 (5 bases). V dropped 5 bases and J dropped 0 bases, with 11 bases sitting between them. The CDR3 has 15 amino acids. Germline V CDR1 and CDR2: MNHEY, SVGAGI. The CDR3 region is CASSRRGDSGNTIYF. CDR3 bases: TGTGCCAGCAGTCGACGGGGGGACTCTGGAAACACCATATATTTT.

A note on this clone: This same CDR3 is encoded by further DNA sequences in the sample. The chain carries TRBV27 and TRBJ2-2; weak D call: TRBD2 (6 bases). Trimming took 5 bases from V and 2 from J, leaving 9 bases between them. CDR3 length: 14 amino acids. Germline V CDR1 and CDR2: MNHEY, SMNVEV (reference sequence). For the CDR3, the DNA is TGTGCCAGCAGTCCGGGACTTAACACCGGGGAGCTGTTTTTT. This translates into CASSPGLNTGELFF.

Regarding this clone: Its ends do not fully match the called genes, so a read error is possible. CDR3 sequence: CASSQAGGAKPFF. CDR3 DNA: TGTGCCAGCAGCCAAGCAGGGGGCGCGAAACCGTTTTTT. The rearrangement uses TRBV11-2 and TRBJ1-4; 8 bases are shared with TRBD1. Germline CDR1 and CDR2: SGHAT and FQNNGV. The CDR3 is 13 residues long.

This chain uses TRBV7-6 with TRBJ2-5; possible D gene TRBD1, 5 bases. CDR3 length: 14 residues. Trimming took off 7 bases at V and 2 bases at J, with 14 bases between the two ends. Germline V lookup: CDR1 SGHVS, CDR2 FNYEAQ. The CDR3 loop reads CASTLKQEQETQYF. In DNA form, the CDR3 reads TGTGCCAGCACCCTAAAACAGGAACAAGAGACCCAGTACTTC.

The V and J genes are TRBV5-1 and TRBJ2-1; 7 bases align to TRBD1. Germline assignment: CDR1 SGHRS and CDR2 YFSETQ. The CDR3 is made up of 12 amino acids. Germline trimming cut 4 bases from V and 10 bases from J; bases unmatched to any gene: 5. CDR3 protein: CASSQDRSEQFF. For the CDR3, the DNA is TGCGCCAGCAGCCAGGACAGGTCCGAGCAGTTCTTC.

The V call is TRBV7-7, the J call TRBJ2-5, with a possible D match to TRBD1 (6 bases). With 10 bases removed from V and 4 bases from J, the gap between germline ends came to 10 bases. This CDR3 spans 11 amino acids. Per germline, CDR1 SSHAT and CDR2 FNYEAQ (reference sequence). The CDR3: CAIGGLETQYF. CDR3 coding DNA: TGTGCCATTGGGGGCTTAGAGACCCAGTACTTC.

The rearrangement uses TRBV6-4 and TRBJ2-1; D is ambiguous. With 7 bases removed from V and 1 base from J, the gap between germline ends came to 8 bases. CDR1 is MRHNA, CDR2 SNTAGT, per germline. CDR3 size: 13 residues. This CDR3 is CASTSGSYNEQFF. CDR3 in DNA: TGTGCCAGCACCTCCGGGTCCTACAATGAGCAGTTCTTC.

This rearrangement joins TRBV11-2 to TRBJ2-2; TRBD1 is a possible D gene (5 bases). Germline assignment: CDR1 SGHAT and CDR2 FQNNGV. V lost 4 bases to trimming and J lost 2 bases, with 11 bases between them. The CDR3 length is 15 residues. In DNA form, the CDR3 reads TGTGCCAGCAGCTATGACAGAATCAACACCGGGGAGCTGTTTTTT. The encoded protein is CASSYDRINTGELFF.

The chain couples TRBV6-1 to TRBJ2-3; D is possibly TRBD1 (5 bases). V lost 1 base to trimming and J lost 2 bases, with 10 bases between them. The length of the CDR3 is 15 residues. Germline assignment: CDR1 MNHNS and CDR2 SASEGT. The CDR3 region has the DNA TGTGCCAGCAGTGAAGTAAAGGGGTACACAGATACGCAGTATTTT. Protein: CASSEVKGYTDTQYF.

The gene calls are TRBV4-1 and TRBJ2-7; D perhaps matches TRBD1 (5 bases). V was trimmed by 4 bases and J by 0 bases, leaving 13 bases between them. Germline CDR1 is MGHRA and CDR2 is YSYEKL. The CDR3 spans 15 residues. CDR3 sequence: CASSPRQTSSYEQYF. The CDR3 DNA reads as TGCGCCAGCAGCCCCCGACAGACCAGCTCCTACGAGCAGTACTTC.

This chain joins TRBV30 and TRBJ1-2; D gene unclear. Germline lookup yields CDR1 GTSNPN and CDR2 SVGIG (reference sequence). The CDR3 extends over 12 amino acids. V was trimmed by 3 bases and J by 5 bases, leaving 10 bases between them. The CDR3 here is CAWSGNWYGYTF. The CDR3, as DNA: TGTGCCTGGAGCGGGAATTGGTATGGCTACACCTTC.

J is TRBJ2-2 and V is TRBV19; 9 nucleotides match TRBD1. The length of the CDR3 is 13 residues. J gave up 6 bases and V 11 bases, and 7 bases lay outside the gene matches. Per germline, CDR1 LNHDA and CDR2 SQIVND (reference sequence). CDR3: CAGGGTGSGELFF. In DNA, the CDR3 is TGTGCCGGCGGAGGGACAGGGTCCGGGGAGCTGTTTTTT.

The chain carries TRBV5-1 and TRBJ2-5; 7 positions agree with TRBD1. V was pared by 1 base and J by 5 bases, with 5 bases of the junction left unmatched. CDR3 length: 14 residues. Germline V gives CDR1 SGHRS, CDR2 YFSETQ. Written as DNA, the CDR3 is TGCGCCAGCAGCTTGCGACAGGGTAGGGAGACCCAGTACTTC. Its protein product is CASSLRQGRETQYF. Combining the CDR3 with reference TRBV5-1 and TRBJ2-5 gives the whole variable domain KAGVTQTPRYLIKTRGQQVTLSCSPISGHRSVSWYQQTPGQGLQFLFEYFSETQRNKGNFPGRFSGRQFSNSRSEMNVSTLELGDSALYLCASSLRQGRETQYFGPGTRLLVL.